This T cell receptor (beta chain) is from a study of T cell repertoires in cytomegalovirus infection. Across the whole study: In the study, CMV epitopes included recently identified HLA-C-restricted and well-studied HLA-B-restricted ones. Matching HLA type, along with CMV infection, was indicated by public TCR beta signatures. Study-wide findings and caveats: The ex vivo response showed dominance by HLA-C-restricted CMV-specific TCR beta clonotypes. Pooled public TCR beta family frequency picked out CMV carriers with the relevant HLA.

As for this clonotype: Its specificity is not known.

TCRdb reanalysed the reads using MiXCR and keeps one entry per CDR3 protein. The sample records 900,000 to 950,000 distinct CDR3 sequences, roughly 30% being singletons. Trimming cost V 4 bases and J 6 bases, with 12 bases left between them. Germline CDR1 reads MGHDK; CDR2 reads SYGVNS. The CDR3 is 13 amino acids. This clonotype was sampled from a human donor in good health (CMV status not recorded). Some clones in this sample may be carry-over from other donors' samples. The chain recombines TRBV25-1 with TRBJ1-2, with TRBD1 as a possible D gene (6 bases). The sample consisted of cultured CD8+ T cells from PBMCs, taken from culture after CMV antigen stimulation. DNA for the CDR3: TGTGCCAGCAGTGGGCCGACAGGCAATGGCTACACCTTC. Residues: CASSGPTGNGYTF.